Below, one T cell receptor (beta chain) is given with its context. This entry belongs to a study of cytotoxic CD8 clonotypes in ibrutinib-treated CLL. Study at large: A mean of roughly 260,000 productive templates and tens of thousands of productive rearrangements was obtained per sample.

The germline V gene encodes CDR1 SGHRS and CDR2 YFSETQ. CDR3 size: 13 residues. With V trimmed by 8 bases and J by 6 bases, 9 bases remained unmatched. Data came from immunoSEQ multiplex PCR; TCRdb stores just in-frame clones and leaves some out. The profile shows roughly 97,000 clones, around 80% of them singletons. The source is a human donor with chronic lymphocytic leukemia. The V call is TRBV5-1, the J call TRBJ1-1; 8 bases agree with TRBD1. The sequencing here drew on PBMCs, taken after 12 months of ibrutinib treatment. CDR3 protein: CASRQGPLAEAFF. Here the CDR3 DNA reads TGCGCCAGTAGACAGGGGCCGTTGGCTGAAGCTTTCTTT.